This passage covers 11 T cell receptor beta chains from one sample sequenced in a study of T cells in Graves' hyperthyroidism and ophthalmopathy. TCR beta CDR3 region amplification was performed from RNA transcripts. Primed by the HTBI set, a first-round RT-PCR was run on the TCR CDR3. TCRdb called the multiplex PCR reads again in MiXCR, with one record for every CDR3 protein. The sample has roughly 630,000 distinct CDR3 sequences; 15% to 18% are singletons. The sequenced sample was blood. The receptors here all came from a woman aged 25 to 39 with Graves' hyperthyroidism.

This clonotype was seen many times. V usage is TRBV7-9 and J usage is TRBJ2-7; 8 positions match TRBD1. The CDR3 is 15 amino acids. Trimming removed 8 bases from V and 3 bases from J; junction bases left unmatched: 12. In germline, CDR1 is SEHNR, CDR2 FQNEAQ (reference sequence). The CDR3 sequence is CASLGYPGQDYEQYF. DNA of the CDR3: TGTGCCAGCCTGGGGTACCCGGGACAGGACTACGAGCAGTACTTC.

This clonotype was seen only a few times. V and J are TRBV7-9 and TRBJ1-2, with D maybe TRBD1 (6 bases). The V end lost 2 bases, the J end lost 3 bases, and 16 bases lay between the germline ends. CDR3 length: 16 amino acids. Germline lookup yields CDR1 SEHNR and CDR2 FQNEAQ (reference sequence). CDR3 sequence reads: CASSLSSQGQDYGYTF. The DNA of the CDR3 is TGTGCCAGCAGCTTAAGTTCACAGGGTCAGGACTATGGCTACACCTTC. The whole variable domain, remainder taken from reference TRBV7-9 and TRBJ1-2, is DTGVSQNPRHKITKRGQNVTFRCDPISEHNRLYWYRQTLGQGPEFLTYFQNEAQLEKSRLLSDRFSAERPKGSFSTLEIQRTEQGDSAMYLCASSLSSQGQDYGYTFGSGTRLTVV.

Note on this clonotype: A much larger clone differs from this one at a single base, so this may be a read error. The V call is TRBV6-1, the J call TRBJ2-2; no clear D gene. This CDR3 is 16 amino acids long. Germline values: CDR1 MNHNS, CDR2 SASEGT. Trimming cost V 3 bases and J 4 bases, with 15 bases left between them. The CDR3 DNA follows: TGTGCCAGCAGTGATCCCGCCGCGCCAGGCACCGGGGAGCTGTTTTTT. This gives the protein CASSDPAAPGTGELFF.

This clonotype was found a few times. The chain links TRBV5-1 to TRBJ1-4, with TRBD1 identical over 7 bases. The CDR3 loop spans 17 amino acids. The V and J ends lost 6 bases and 3 bases, in that order; junction bases with no gene match: 14. Germline-derived CDR1 and CDR2 are SGHRS and YFSETQ. CDR3 region: CASKAPATGSPNEKLFF. DNA for the CDR3: TGCGCCAGCAAGGCCCCTGCGACAGGGTCACCTAATGAAAAACTGTTTTTT.

This clonotype was counted at least ten times. The rearrangement joins TRBV20-1 to TRBJ2-3; 10 bases fit TRBD2. The CDR3 contains 14 residues. Trimming took 6 bases from V and 2 from J; bases not matched to a gene: 5. The germline V gene has CDR1 DFQATT and CDR2 SNEGSKA (reference sequence). DNA for the CDR3: TGCAGTGCATGGACTAGCGGAACCACAGATACGCAGTATTTT. Its translation: CSAWTSGTTDTQYF.

This clonotype was counted ten times or more. The chain joins TRBV7-3 to TRBJ2-3; 11 bases fit TRBD2. From germline, CDR1 is SGHTA and CDR2 FQGTGA. V was pared by 1 base and J by 2 bases, with 8 bases of the junction left unmatched. The CDR3 is 18 amino acids. The chain's CDR3 is CASSLRGPSGRLTDTQYF. The CDR3 bases are TGTGCCAGCAGCTTAAGGGGTCCTAGCGGGAGGCTCACAGATACGCAGTATTTT.

This clonotype was recorded many times. The chain has TRBV7-9 and TRBJ2-7, with no clear D. V lost 5 bases to trimming and J lost 2 bases, with 16 bases between them. The V gene's germline CDR1 is SEHNR and CDR2 FQNEAQ (reference sequence). This CDR3 is 15 amino acids long. CDR3 in DNA: TGTGCCAGCAGCCCATTCCCCGGGTCAGCCTACGAGCAGTACTTC. The encoded protein is CASSPFPGSAYEQYF.

This clonotype was counted a few times. The chain is built from TRBV12-3 or TRBV12-4 and TRBJ2-2; 9 nucleotides agree with TRBD2. V lost 2 bases and J lost 4; bases outside the gene matches: 5. This CDR3 comprises 16 residues. CDR3 protein: CASSLLAGFVTGELFF. The CDR3 DNA follows: TGTGCCAGCAGTTTACTAGCGGGGTTCGTCACCGGGGAGCTGTTTTTT.

This clonotype was seen a few times. This sequence joins TRBV6-1 and TRBJ2-2; tentatively, D is TRBD1 or TRBD2 (5 bases each). This CDR3 spans 14 amino acids. V shed 6 bases and J shed 4 bases, with 12 bases lying between them. The germline V gene encodes CDR1 MNHNS and CDR2 SASEGT. The DNA of the CDR3 is TGTGCCAGCAGAACCGGGACGACCACCGGGGAGCTGTTTTTT. Residues: CASRTGTTTGELFF.

This clonotype was recorded many times. CDR3 nucleotide sequence: TGTGCCAGCAGCGTCATAGGCGCGGGAGGTTATATTGAGCAGTTCTTC. Translation gives CASSVIGAGGYIEQFF. The chain has TRBV9 and TRBJ2-1; 8 nucleotides match TRBD2. This CDR3 has 16 residues. Germline values: CDR1 SGDLS, CDR2 YYNGEE. V dropped 2 bases and J dropped 9; count of bases not matched to a gene: 13.

This clonotype was observed a handful of times. This chain links TRBV10-3 with TRBJ2-3, with unresolved D. V was trimmed by 9 bases and J by 4 bases, leaving 17 bases between them. This CDR3 spans 14 amino acids. The germline V gene has CDR1 ENHRY and CDR2 SYGVKD. The chain's CDR3 is CAMNSVSGPDTQYF. The DNA for the CDR3 is TGTGCCATGAATTCAGTGTCGGGCCCAGATACGCAGTATTTT.